This TCR beta chain derives from a study of T-cell reconstitution after alpha-beta-depleted transplantation in children. Study-wide findings and caveats: The main origin of T-cell counts and diversity one year after transplant was newly produced T cells.

Researchers prepared the TCRbeta library using unique molecular identifiers, the study reports. Each CDR3 protein gets one entry after TCRdb re-called the PCR reads with MiXCR. The sample lists around 130,000 distinct CDR3 sequences; 9.5% to 10% were seen once. For this clonotype: Its antigen is not identified.

The CDR3 is made up of 14 amino acids. V lost 4 bases to trimming and J lost 5 bases; unmatched junction nucleotides: 9. CDR1 and CDR2 from the germline V gene are DFQATT and SNEGSKA (reference sequence). The sequence was obtained from a girl in the first two years of life who had a stem cell transplant for combined immunodeficiency, so the T cells may come from the graft donor. The rearrangement links TRBV20-1 to TRBJ2-5, with 8 bases matching TRBD2. Sequencing was performed on PBMCs, mostly from graft donor cells, taken 180 days after TCRalphabeta/CD19-depleted stem cell transplant. The CDR3 DNA is TGCAGTGCTATTTTTGGGACTAGACATGAGACCCAGTACTTC. This sequence encodes CSAIFGTRHETQYF.